These 15 T cell receptor beta chains share one sample of origin, sequenced in a study of T cells in Graves' hyperthyroidism and ophthalmopathy. It was RNA transcripts that yielded the amplified TCR beta CDR3 regions. An initial round of RT-PCR targeting the TCR CDR3 relied on the HTBI primer set. TCRdb called the multiplex PCR reads again in MiXCR, with one record for every CDR3 protein. The sample holds more than 350,000 distinct CDR3 sequences, approximately 18% seen once. The sample consisted of blood. Every receptor here comes from a woman aged 25 to 39 with Graves' hyperthyroidism that later progressed to Graves' ophthalmopathy.

This clonotype was recorded many times. CDR3 DNA sequence: TGTGCCAGCAGGTCAGCTAGCGGTACCTACGAGCAGTACTTC. Translating it yields CASRSASGTYEQYF. The rearrangement uses TRBV2 and TRBJ2-7; 7 bases fit TRBD2. The junction had 7 bases not matched to a gene; V was cut back by 6 bases and J by 2 bases. The CDR3 runs to 14 residues. The germline gives CDR1 SNHLY, CDR2 FYNNEI.

This clonotype has just a few counts. V usage is TRBV5-1 and J usage is TRBJ1-1, with 8 bases matching TRBD1. V lost 1 base and J lost 4; bases outside the gene matches: 6. CDR3 length: 15 amino acids. Germline V lookup: CDR1 SGHRS, CDR2 YFSETQ. This CDR3 reads CASSLLDRVSTEAFF. In nucleotides, the CDR3 is TGCGCCAGCAGCTTGCTGGACAGGGTGAGCACTGAAGCTTTCTTT.

This clonotype was counted only a few times. The chain joins TRBV28 to TRBJ2-2, with TRBD2 matching 14 bases. Germline CDR1 MDHEN, CDR2 SYDVKM. The CDR3 has 19 amino acids. J lost 6 bases, V lost 5 bases, and 14 bases had no gene match. The CDR3 here is CASSRDGTSGGASPGELFF. The CDR3 nucleotides read TGTGCCAGCAGTCGCGACGGGACTAGCGGGGGTGCGAGTCCCGGGGAGCTGTTTTTT.

This clonotype was counted only a few times. This chain connects TRBV5-1 to TRBJ2-2; 11 nucleotides match TRBD1. The V and J ends lost 0 bases and 0 bases, in that order; junction bases with no gene match: 1. The CDR3 totals 17 residues. Germline V gene data show CDR1 as SGHRS and CDR2 as YFSETQ. In DNA form, the CDR3 reads TGCGCCAGCAGCTTGGAGGACAGGGGGCCGAACACCGGGGAGCTGTTTTTT. Residues: CASSLEDRGPNTGELFF. The full variable domain, completed using reference TRBV5-1 and TRBJ2-2, is KAGVTQTPRYLIKTRGQQVTLSCSPISGHRSVSWYQQTPGQGLQFLFEYFSETQRNKGNFPGRFSGRQFSNSRSEMNVSTLELGDSALYLCASSLEDRGPNTGELFFGEGSRLTVL.

The table lists this clonotype with many counts. CDR3 in amino acids: CASSSGQGVSSPLHF. CDR3 sequence (DNA): TGTGCCAGCAGCTCGGGACAGGGAGTATCTTCACCCCTCCACTTT. V gene TRBV3-1 combines with J gene TRBJ1-6; 9 nucleotides match TRBD1. Losses at the gene ends were 5 bases for V and 9 bases for J; bases not matched to a gene: 8. The CDR3 loop spans 15 amino acids. Germline-derived CDR1 and CDR2 are LGHDT and YNNKEL (reference sequence).

This clonotype was counted at least ten times. The V call is TRBV12-3 or TRBV12-4, the J call TRBJ2-2, with 7 bases lining up with TRBD1. The CDR3 has 18 amino acids. With V trimmed by 1 base and J by 0 bases, 8 bases remained unmatched. Written as DNA, the CDR3 is TGTGCCAGCAGTTTAGGCGCCCGGGACAGATCGAACACCGGGGAGCTGTTTTTT. It specifies CASSLGARDRSNTGELFF.

The CDR3 loop is CAWSGQGRGYGYTF. The DNA for the CDR3 is TGTGCCTGGAGTGGACAGGGAAGGGGATATGGCTACACCTTC. The chain combines TRBV30 with TRBJ1-2; 7 bases match TRBD1. The junction had 7 bases not matched to a gene; V was cut back by 1 base and J by 5 bases. The CDR3 consists of 14 residues. CDR1 and CDR2 from the germline V gene are GTSNPN and SVGIG (reference sequence).

This clonotype occurred a few times. The V call is TRBV6-1, the J call TRBJ1-5; D remains ambiguous. V was shortened by 6 bases and J by 1 base, with 13 bases between the two germline ends. The CDR3 is made up of 15 amino acids. The V gene's germline CDR1 is MNHNS and CDR2 SASEGT. The CDR3: CASSLWVQSNQPQHF. The CDR3, as DNA: TGTGCCAGCAGCCTATGGGTCCAGAGCAATCAGCCCCAGCATTTT.

This clonotype was counted many times. The chain employs TRBV4-1 and TRBJ2-7; 11 nucleotides agree with TRBD2. CDR1 MGHRA and CDR2 YSYEKL come from the germline V gene. V dropped 0 bases and J dropped 3; count of bases not matched to a gene: 4. The CDR3 is 16 residues long. The CDR3 protein is CASSQDSTSGSYEQYF. In nucleotides, the CDR3 is TGCGCCAGCAGCCAAGATAGTACTAGCGGGAGCTACGAGCAGTACTTC.

With respect to this clonotype: A much larger clone is a single base away; this may be a read error. The chain links TRBV30 to TRBJ2-5; a weak D match, TRBD2 (6 bases). Germline CDR1 GTSNPN, CDR2 SVGIG (reference sequence). CDR3 length equals 13 residues. The CDR3 bases are TGTGCATTGGAGGGACTTGACGAAGAGACCCAGTGCTTC. It translates to CALEGLDEETQCF.

The sample holds many counts of this clonotype. The chain links TRBV12-3 or TRBV12-4 to TRBJ1-2; D is unresolved. The V end lost 6 bases, the J end lost 4 bases, and 9 bases lay between the germline ends. The CDR3 consists of 12 residues. The DNA of the CDR3 is TGTGCCAGCAGCCACGGCACCTATGGCTACACCTTC. Residues: CASSHGTYGYTF.

This clonotype has a count of ten or more. The chain uses TRBV28 and TRBJ1-5; D gene ambiguous. The CDR3 totals 14 residues. V gave up 6 bases and J gave up 1 base, with 10 bases separating them. Germline V lookup: CDR1 MDHEN, CDR2 SYDVKM. Here the CDR3 reads CASSLMGSNQPQHF. The CDR3 DNA reads as TGTGCCAGCAGCCTCATGGGGAGCAATCAGCCCCAGCATTTT.

This clonotype was seen at least ten times. The chain combines TRBV6-1 with TRBJ2-1; 9 bases align to TRBD1. V trimming: 6 bases; J trimming: 7 bases; junction bases outside the gene matches: 4. The CDR3 length is 13 residues. Germline V lookup: CDR1 MNHNS, CDR2 SASEGT. CDR3 sequence (DNA): TGTGCCAGCAGCGGACAGGGGAATAATGAGCAGTTCTTC. It specifies CASSGQGNNEQFF.

This chain uses TRBV19 with TRBJ1-1; TRBD1 matches 7 bases. This CDR3 spans 15 amino acids. Trimming took 3 bases from V and 4 from J; bases not matched to a gene: 8. CDR1 is LNHDA, CDR2 SQIVND, per germline (reference sequence). Here the CDR3 DNA reads TGTGCCAGTAGTATCCACAGGGGCTTGGGCACTGAAGCTTTCTTT. Translating it yields CASSIHRGLGTEAFF.

This clonotype came up a few times. This chain uses TRBV7-9 with TRBJ1-4; possibly TRBD1 for D (5 bases). Germline V CDR1 and CDR2: SEHNR, FQNEAQ (reference sequence). This CDR3 comprises 14 residues. V lost 4 bases and J 8 bases, leaving 14 bases between the germline ends. The CDR3 coding sequence is TGTGCCAGCAGCTCGCCCCGTTGGGACGAAAAACTGTTTTTT. This codes for CASSSPRWDEKLFF.